A few counts support the clone carrying this TCR beta chain. Its specificity is unknown. Per germline, CDR1 DFQATT and CDR2 SNEGSKA (reference sequence). The CDR3 is 11 amino acids. V gave up 6 bases and J gave up 5 bases, with 10 bases separating them. These data originate in a study of early T cells in non-severe SARS-CoV-2 infection. The overall study: The chains were unpaired, and the sequenced material was bulk RNA from unsorted whole blood.

Individual cDNA molecules received unique molecular identifiers during library preparation. TCRdb called the 5' RACE reads again in MiXCR, with one record for every CDR3 protein. The sample includes 45,000 to 65,000 distinct CDR3 sequences, approximately 9.9% seen only once; the top ten take approximately 13%. Overall study findings and caveats: VDJdb matches were skewed toward anti-spike CD8 T cell responses.

Input material: whole blood. This chain connects TRBV20-1 to TRBJ2-5; D gene uncertain. This receptor was taken from an adult who was a healthcare worker with PCR-confirmed SARS-CoV-2 infection or an uninfected control (not recorded which). The CDR3: CSAPMLETQYF. For the CDR3, the DNA is TGCAGTGCCCCAATGCTGGAGACCCAGTACTTC.